Listed below are T cell receptor beta chains from one sample, sequenced in a study of breast tumors, draining lymph nodes, adjacent tissues. TCRdb re-analysed the multiplex PCR reads in MiXCR, keeping a single row per CDR3 protein. The sample lists 150,000 to 250,000 distinct CDR3 sequences; roughly 29% were seen once. The sample taken for sequencing was axillary lymph node tissue. The receptors originated from a female donor with breast cancer. Some clones in this sample may be carry-over from other donors' samples. Each CDR3 is given with its conserved first and last residue. D genes are given only for firm matches. The size entry is marked missing in some rows and otherwise reads once, few, many or a size class.

clone_size d_call j_call v_call cdr3_nt cdr3_aa
many . TRBJ2-3 TRBV6-5 TGTGCCAGCAGTTACTCTGCCTTCGCTAGCACAGATACGCAGTATTTT CASSYSAFASTDTQYF
many . TRBJ1-2 TRBV4-1 TGCGCCAGCAGCCAAGAATGGGACGGCTATGGCTACACCTTC CASSQEWDGYGYTF
. TRBD2 TRBJ2-1 TRBV6-5 TGTGCCAGCAGTTACTCGAGGGCTAGCGGGAGGGTTGAGCAGTTCTTC CASSYSRASGRVEQFF
. TRBD1 TRBJ2-7 TRBV6-4 TGTGCCAGCAGAAACACTCCCGGGACGGGACAGGGGGCGAACGAGCAGTACTTC CASRNTPGTGQGANEQYF
many TRBD1 TRBJ2-7 TRBV3-1 TGTGCCAGCAGCCAAGAAGGGGGGACAGGCTTCTACGAGCAGTACTTC CASSQEGGTGFYEQYF
many . TRBJ2-5 TRBV5-5 TGTGCCAGCAGCTTGGCCGGTCCTCCCGTTGAGACCCAGTACTTC CASSLAGPPVETQYF
many . TRBJ2-5 TRBV19 TGTGCCAGTAGTGGACGGGGATCGGAGACCCAGTACTTC CASSGRGSETQYF
many . TRBJ1-2 TRBV10-3 TGTGCCATCAGTGATGGCAGAAACTATGGCTACACCTTC CAISDGRNYGYTF
many TRBD1 TRBJ2-2 TRBV7-9 TGTGCCAGCAGCCCCCAGGGGGTCGGGGAGCTGTTTTTT CASSPQGVGELFF
many . TRBJ1-2 TRBV7-8 TGTGCCAGCAGCTTAGGGACAGCTAACTATGGCTACACCTTC CASSLGTANYGYTF
few . TRBJ1-1 TRBV9 TGTGCCAGCAGCGTAGATTGGAACACTGAAGCTTTCTTT CASSVDWNTEAFF
. TRBD1 TRBJ2-2 TRBV7-9 TGTGCCAGCGATCCCGGGACAGGTGTAACCGGGGAGCTGTTTTTT CASDPGTGVTGELFF
once . TRBJ2-1 TRBV18 TGTGCCGGCTCACCACGGAGTAGCTCCTACAATGAGCAGTTCTTC CAGSPRSSSYNEQFF
many . TRBJ2-1 TRBV12-3/TRBV12-4 TGTGCCAGCAGTTTATACCGCAATGAGCAGTTCTTC CASSLYRNEQFF
many TRBD1 TRBJ1-4 TRBV10-3 TGTGCCATCAGGGGACAGCCCAATGAAAAACTGTTTTTT CAIRGQPNEKLFF
once . TRBJ1-1 TRBV10-3 TGTGCCATCAGTGTATCCGTTAACACTGAAGCTTTCTTT CAISVSVNTEAFF
many . TRBJ2-3 TRBV7-3 TGTGCCAGCAGTCCCGGGCAGGTCGAATCAGATACGCAGTATTTT CASSPGQVESDTQYF
many . TRBJ1-2 TRBV30 TGTGCCTGGACCGAATCCGTTCTCTATGGCTACACCTTC CAWTESVLYGYTF
. TRBD1 TRBJ1-4 TRBV2 TGTGCCAGCCGGCGGGACAGGGATGAAAAACTGTTTTTT CASRRDRDEKLFF
many . TRBJ1-6 TRBV9 TGTGCCAGCAGCGAACAGGGAGCTTCACCCCTCCACTTT CASSEQGASPLHF
once TRBD1 TRBJ1-6 TRBV20-1 TGCAGTGCTAGATCCTCGGACAGGGTAGTCACACCCCTCCACTTT CSARSSDRVVTPLHF
many . TRBJ2-2 TRBV10-3 TGTGCCATCAGTGAAGGGGGTTTTGGCGGGGAGCTGTTTTTT CAISEGGFGGELFF
many . TRBJ2-2 TRBV5-1 TGCGCCAGCAGCTTGATGGGGGAAACCGGGGAGCTGTTTTTT CASSLMGETGELFF
many . TRBJ2-5 TRBV20-1 TGCAGTGCTGAGGTAGAAGAGACCCAGTACTTC CSAEVEETQYF
many . TRBJ1-6 TRBV6-1 TGTGCCAGCAGTGCTACCGCGGGGGGGAGTCCCTATAATTCACCCCTCCACTTT CASSATAGGSPYNSPLHF
many TRBD2 TRBJ2-3 TRBV20-1 TGCAGTGCTAGAGAAAGGGGACTAGCGGGAGGGCCTAAAATTCTGACAGATACGCAGTATTTT CSARERGLAGGPKILTDTQYF
once . TRBJ2-7 TRBV20-1 TGCAGTGTCACGCGGAGGGACCTTTCCTCCGAGCAGCACTTC CSVTRRDLSSEQHF
few TRBD1 TRBJ1-1 TRBV7-2 TGTGCCAGCAGCTTACCCTGGGACAGGAATTATAACACTGAAGCTTTCTTT CASSLPWDRNYNTEAFF
many TRBD2 TRBJ2-3 TRBV29-1 TGCAGCGTTGAAGGGCTAGCGGGGGGGGTAGATACGCAGTATTTT CSVEGLAGGVDTQYF
. TRBD1 TRBJ2-7 TRBV7-8 TGTGCCAGCAGCTACCCGGGACAGGGTGTTACCTACGAGCAGTACTTC CASSYPGQGVTYEQYF